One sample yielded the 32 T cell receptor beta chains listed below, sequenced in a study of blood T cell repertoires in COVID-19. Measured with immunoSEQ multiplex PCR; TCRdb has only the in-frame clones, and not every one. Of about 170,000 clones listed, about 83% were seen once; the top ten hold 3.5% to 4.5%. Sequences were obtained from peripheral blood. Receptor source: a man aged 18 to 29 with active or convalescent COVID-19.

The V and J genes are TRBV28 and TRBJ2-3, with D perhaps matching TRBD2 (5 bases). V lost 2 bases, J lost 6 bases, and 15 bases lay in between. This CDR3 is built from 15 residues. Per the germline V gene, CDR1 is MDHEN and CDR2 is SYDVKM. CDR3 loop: CASSLNNQRADTQYF. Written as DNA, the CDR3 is TGTGCCAGCAGTTTAAACAACCAGAGGGCGGATACGCAGTATTTT.

Here the CDR3 DNA reads TGTGCCAGCAGCTTAGGCGGGAGGGCCGGCCCTGAGCAGTTCTTC. Translation: CASSLGGRAGPEQFF. V gene TRBV13 combines with J gene TRBJ2-1; 8 bases agree with TRBD2. With 0 bases clipped from V and 9 bases from J, the junction kept 7 bases outside the gene matches. This CDR3 has 15 residues. Germline V CDR1 and CDR2: PRHDT, FYEKMQ (reference sequence).

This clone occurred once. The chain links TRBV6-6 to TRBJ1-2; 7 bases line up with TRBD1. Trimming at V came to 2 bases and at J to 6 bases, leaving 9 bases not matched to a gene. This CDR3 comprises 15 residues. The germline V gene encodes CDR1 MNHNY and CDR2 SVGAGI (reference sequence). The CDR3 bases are TGTGCCAGCAGTTACCCGCAAACAGGGGAAGATGGCTACACCTTC. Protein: CASSYPQTGEDGYTF.

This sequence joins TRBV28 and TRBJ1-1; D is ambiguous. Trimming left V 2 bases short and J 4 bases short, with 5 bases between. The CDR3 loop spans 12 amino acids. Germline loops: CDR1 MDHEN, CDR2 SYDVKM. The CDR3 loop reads CASSLGLTEAFF. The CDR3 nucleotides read TGTGCCAGCAGTTTAGGGCTCACTGAAGCTTTCTTT.

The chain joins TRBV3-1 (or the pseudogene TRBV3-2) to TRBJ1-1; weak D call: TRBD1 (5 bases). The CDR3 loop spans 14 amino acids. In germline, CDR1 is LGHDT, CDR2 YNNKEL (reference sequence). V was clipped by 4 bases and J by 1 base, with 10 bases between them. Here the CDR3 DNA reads TGTGCCAGCAGCCGCAGAGACAGGAACACTGAAGCTTTCTTT. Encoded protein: CASSRRDRNTEAFF.

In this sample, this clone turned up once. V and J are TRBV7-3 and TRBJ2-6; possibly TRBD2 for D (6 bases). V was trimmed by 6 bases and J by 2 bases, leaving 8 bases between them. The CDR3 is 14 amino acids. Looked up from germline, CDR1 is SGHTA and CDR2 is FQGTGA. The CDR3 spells CASSRLAGANVLTF. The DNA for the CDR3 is TGTGCCAGCAGTCGACTAGCTGGGGCCAACGTCCTGACTTTC.

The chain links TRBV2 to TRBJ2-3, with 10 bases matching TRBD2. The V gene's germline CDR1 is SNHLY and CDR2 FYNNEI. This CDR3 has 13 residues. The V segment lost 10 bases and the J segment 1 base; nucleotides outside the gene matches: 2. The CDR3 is CATGTSGTDTQYF. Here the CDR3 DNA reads TGTGCCACTGGGACTAGCGGCACAGATACGCAGTATTTT.

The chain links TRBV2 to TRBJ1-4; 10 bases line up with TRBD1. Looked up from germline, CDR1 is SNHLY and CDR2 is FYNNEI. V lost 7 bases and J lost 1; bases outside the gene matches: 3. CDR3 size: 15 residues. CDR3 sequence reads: CASTRTGGTNEKLFF. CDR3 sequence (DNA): TGTGCCAGCACCAGGACAGGGGGAACTAATGAAAAACTGTTTTTT.

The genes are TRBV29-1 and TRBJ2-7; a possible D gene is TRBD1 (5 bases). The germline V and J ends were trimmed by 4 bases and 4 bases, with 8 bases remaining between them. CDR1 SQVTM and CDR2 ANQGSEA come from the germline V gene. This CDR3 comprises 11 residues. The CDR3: CSVVQGYEQYV. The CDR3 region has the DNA TGCAGCGTTGTTCAGGGATACGAGCAGTACGTC.

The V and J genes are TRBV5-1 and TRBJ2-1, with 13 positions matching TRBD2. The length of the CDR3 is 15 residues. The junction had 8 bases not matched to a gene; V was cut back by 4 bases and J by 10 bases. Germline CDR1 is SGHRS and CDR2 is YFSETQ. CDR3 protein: CASSRYGTSGEEQFF. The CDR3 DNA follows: TGCGCCAGCAGCCGATACGGGACTAGCGGGGAGGAGCAGTTCTTC.

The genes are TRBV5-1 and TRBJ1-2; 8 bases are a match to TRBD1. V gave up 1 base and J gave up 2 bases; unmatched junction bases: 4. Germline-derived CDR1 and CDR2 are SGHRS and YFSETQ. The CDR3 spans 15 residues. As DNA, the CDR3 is TGCGCCAGCAGCTTGAATCAGGGGGCGAACTATGGCTACACCTTC. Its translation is CASSLNQGANYGYTF. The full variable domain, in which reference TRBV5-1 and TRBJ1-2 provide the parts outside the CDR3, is KAGVTQTPRYLIKTRGQQVTLSCSPISGHRSVSWYQQTPGQGLQFLFEYFSETQRNKGNFPGRFSGRQFSNSRSEMNVSTLELGDSALYLCASSLNQGANYGYTFGSGTRLTVV.

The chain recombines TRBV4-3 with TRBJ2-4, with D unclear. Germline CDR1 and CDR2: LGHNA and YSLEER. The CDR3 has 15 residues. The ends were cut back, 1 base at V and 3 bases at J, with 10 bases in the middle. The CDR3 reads CASSQVFAYKNIQYF. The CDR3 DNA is TGCGCCAGCAGCCAAGTTTTTGCCTACAAAAACATTCAGTACTTC.

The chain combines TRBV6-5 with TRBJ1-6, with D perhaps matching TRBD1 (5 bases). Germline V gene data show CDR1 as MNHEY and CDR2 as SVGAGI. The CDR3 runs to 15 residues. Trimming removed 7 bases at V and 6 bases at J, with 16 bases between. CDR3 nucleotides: TGTGCCAGCACACAAGAGCTGACAGTTAATTCACCCCTCCACTTT. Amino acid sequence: CASTQELTVNSPLHF.

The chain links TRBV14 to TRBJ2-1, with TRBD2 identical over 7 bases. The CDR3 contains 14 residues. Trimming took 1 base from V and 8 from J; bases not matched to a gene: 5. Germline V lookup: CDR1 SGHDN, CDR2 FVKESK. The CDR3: CASSQAGGPDEQFF. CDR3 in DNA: TGTGCCAGCAGCCAAGCGGGGGGACCGGATGAGCAGTTCTTC.

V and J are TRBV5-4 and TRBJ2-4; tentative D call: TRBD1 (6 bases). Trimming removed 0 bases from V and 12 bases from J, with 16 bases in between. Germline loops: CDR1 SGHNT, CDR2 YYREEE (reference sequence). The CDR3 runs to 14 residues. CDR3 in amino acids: CASSLEGRGMAQYF. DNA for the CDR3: TGTGCCAGCAGCTTGGAGGGCAGGGGCATGGCTCAGTACTTC.

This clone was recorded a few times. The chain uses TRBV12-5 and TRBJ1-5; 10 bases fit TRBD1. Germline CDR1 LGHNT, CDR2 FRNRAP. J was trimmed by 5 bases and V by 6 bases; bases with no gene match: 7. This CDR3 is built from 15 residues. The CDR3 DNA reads TGTGCTAGTGGCTTAGACAGGGGGCACGATCAGCCCCAGCATTTT. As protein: CASGLDRGHDQPQHF.

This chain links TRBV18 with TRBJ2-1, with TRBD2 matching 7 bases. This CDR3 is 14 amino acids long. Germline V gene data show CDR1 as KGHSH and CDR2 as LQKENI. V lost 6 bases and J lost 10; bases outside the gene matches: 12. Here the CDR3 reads CASSPNEGRGEQFF. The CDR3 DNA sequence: TGTGCCAGCTCCCCGAACGAAGGGCGGGGGGAGCAGTTCTTC.

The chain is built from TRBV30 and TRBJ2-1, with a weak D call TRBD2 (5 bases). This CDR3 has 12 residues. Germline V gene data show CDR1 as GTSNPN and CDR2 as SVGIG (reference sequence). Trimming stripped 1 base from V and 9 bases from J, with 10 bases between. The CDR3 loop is CAWSDNRGEQFF. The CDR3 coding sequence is TGTGCCTGGAGTGATAACCGGGGTGAGCAGTTCTTC.

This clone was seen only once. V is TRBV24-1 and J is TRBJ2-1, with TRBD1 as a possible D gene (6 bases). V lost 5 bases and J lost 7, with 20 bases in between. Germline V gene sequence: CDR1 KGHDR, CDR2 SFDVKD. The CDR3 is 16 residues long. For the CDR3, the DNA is TGTGCCACCAGTGTTTCCGACAGGAGTATGGGTAATGAGCAGTTCTTC. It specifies CATSVSDRSMGNEQFF.

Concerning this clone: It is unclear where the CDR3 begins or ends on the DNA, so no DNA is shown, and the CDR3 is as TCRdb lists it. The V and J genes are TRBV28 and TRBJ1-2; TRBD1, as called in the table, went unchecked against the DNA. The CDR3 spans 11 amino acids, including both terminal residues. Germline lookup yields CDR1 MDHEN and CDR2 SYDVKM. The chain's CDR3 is CASSLVGAGTF.

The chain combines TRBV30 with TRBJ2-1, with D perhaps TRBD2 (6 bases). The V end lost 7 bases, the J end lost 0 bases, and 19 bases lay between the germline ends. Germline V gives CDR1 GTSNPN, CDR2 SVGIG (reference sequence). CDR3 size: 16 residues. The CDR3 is CASTRQAGISYNEQFF. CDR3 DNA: TGTGCCTCCACTCGGCAGGCGGGAATCTCCTACAATGAGCAGTTCTTC.

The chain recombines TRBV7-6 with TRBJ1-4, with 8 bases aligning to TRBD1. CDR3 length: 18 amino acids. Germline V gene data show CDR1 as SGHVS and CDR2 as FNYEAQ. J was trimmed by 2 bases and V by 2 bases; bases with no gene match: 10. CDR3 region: CASSLQGARGWTNEKLFF. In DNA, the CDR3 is TGTGCCAGCAGCTTACAGGGGGCTCGAGGGTGGACTAATGAAAAACTGTTTTTT.

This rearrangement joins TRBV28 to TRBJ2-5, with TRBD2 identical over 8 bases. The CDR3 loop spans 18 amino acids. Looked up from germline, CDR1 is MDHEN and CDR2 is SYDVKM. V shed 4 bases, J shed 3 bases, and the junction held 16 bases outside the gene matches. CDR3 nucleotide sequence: TGTGCCAGCAGTTACGTAGCGGGGCCATTGAGGGAAAAAGAGACCCAGTACTTC. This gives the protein CASSYVAGPLREKETQYF.

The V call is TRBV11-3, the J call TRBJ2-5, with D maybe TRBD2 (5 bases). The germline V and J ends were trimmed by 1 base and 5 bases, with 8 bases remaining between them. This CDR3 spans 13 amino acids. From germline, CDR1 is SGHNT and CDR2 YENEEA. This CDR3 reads CASSLAGIETQYF. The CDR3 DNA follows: TGTGCCAGCAGCTTAGCGGGAATTGAGACCCAGTACTTC.

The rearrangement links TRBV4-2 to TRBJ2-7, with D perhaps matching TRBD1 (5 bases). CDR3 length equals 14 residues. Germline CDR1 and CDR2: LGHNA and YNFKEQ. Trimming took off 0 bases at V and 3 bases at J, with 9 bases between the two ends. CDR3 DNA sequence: TGTGCCAGCAGCCAAGAGAAGGGGTTCTACGAGCAGTACGTC. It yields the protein CASSQEKGFYEQYV.

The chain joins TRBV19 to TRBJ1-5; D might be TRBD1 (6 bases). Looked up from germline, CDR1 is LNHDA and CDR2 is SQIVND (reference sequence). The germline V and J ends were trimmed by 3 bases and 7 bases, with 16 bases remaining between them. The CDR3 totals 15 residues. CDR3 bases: TGTGCCAGTAGTATTTGGGGGCAGTCAGGGCAGCCCCAGCATTTT. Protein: CASSIWGQSGQPQHF.

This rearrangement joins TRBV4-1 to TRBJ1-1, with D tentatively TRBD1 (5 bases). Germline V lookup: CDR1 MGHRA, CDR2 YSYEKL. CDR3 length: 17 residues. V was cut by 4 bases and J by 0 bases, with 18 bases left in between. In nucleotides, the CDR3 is TGCGCCAGCAGCCCACCAACCAGGGTGAGGATGAACACTGAAGCTTTCTTT. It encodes CASSPPTRVRMNTEAFF.

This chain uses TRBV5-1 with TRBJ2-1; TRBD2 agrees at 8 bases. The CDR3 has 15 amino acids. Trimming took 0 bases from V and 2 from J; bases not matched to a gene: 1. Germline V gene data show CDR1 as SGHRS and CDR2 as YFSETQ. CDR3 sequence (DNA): TGCGCCAGCAGCTTGGAAGCGGGAGCCTACAATGAGCAGTTCTTC. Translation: CASSLEAGAYNEQFF.

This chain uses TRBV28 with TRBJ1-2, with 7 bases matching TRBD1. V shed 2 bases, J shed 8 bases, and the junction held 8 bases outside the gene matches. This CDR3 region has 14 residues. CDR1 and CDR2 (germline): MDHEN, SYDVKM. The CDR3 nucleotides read TGTGCCAGCAGTTTAGAGACAGGGTTAGCCGGCTACACCTTC. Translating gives CASSLETGLAGYTF.

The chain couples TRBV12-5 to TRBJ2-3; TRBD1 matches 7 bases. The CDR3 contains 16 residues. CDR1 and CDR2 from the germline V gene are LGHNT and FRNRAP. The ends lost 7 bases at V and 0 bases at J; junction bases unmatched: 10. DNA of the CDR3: TGTGCTAGTGCCGATCGGACAGGTTGGAGCACAGATACGCAGTATTTT. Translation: CASADRTGWSTDTQYF.

The DNA of the CDR3 is TGTGCCAGCTCACAAACAGGGGGCACTGAAGCTTTCTTT. Residues: CASSQTGGTEAFF. J is TRBJ1-1 and V is TRBV18; TRBD1 matches 8 bases. The CDR3 spans 13 residues. V shed 4 bases, J shed 4 bases, and the junction held 2 bases outside the gene matches. CDR1 and CDR2 from the germline V gene are KGHSH and LQKENI.

CDR3 coding DNA: TGCGCCAGCAGCCAAGTCGGTGGTGCCGTCTACTTC. It yields the protein CASSQVGGAVYF. V usage is TRBV4-3 and J usage is TRBJ2-7; no clear D gene. CDR1 LGHNA and CDR2 YSLEER come from the germline V gene. V was trimmed by 1 base and J by 13 bases, leaving 14 bases between them. The CDR3 runs 12 residues.